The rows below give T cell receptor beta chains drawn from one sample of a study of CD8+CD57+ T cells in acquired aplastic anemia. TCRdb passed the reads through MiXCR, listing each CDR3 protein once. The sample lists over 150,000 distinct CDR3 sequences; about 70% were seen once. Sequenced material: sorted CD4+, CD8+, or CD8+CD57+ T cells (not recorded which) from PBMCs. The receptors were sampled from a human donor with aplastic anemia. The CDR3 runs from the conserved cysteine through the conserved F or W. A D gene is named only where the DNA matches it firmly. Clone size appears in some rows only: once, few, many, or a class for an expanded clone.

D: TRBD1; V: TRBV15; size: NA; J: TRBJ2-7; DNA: TGTGCCACCAGCATCGGGACAGGGATCTACGAGCAGTACTTC; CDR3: CATSIGTGIYEQYF
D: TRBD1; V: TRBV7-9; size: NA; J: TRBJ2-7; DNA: TGTGCCAGCAGCGCCCCGGGACAGGACTTCTACGAGCAGTACTTC; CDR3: CASSAPGQDFYEQYF
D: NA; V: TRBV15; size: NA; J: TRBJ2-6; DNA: TGTGCCACCAGCAGAGAGGCCCGCTCCAACGTCCTGACTTTC; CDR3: CATSREARSNVLTF
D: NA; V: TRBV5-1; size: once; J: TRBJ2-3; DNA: TGCGCCAGCAGCACGCGGGGCGCGACTAGCACAGATACGCAGTATTTT; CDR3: CASSTRGATSTDTQYF
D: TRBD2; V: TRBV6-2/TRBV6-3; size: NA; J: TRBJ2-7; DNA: TGTGCCAGCAGTTACCCAAGATTACGCGGGAGGGCCTACGAGCAGTACTTC; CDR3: CASSYPRLRGRAYEQYF
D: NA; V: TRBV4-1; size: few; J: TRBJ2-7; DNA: TGCGCCAGCAGCCGAGTGGGATACGAGCAGTACTTC; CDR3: CASSRVGYEQYF
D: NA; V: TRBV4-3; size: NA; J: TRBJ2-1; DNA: TGCGCCAGCAGCCCGCAACACGAAGCAAATGAGCAGTTCTTC; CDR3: CASSPQHEANEQFF
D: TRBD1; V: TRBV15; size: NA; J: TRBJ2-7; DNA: TGTGCCACCAGCAAAGCAGGGGGCGCTTACGAGCAGTACTTC; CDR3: CATSKAGGAYEQYF
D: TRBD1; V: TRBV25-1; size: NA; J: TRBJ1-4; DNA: TGTGCCACTGAGGGACAGACCTTTAATGAAAAACTGTTTTTT; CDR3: CATEGQTFNEKLFF
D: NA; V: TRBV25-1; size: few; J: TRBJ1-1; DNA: TGTGCCGCGGGGACGTCGGGCACTGAAGCTTTCTTT; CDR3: CAAGTSGTEAFF
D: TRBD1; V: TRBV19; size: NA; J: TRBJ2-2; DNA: TGTGCCAGTAGTATAGACAGGGGGCCCGGCGGGGAGCTGTTTTTT; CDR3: CASSIDRGPGGELFF
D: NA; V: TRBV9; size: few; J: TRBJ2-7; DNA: TGTGCCAGCAGCGTAGGAACAAACTACGAGCAGTACTTC; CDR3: CASSVGTNYEQYF
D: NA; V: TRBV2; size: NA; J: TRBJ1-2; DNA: TGTGCCAGCACTAACGGTCCAGCCAACTATGGCTACACCTTC; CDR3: CASTNGPANYGYTF
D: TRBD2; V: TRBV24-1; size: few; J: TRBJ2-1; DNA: TGTGCCACCAGTGAAAGCGGGGGATATTACAATGAGCAGTTCTTC; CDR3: CATSESGGYYNEQFF
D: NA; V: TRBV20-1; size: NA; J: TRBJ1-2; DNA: TGCAGTGCTAGAGAGGTAGCTAACTATGGCTACACCTTC; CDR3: CSAREVANYGYTF
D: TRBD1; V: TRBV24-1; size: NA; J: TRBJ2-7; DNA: TGTGCCACCAGTGGCTCGGAAACAGGGGATATCTACGAGCAGTACTTC; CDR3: CATSGSETGDIYEQYF
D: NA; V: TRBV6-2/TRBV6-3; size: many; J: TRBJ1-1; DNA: TGTGCCAGCAGTGGCGGGGAGGCCACTGAAGCTTTCTTT; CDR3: CASSGGEATEAFF
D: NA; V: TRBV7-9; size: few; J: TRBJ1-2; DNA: TGTGCCAGCAGCTCGGACGGACTATATGGCTACACCTTC; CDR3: CASSSDGLYGYTF
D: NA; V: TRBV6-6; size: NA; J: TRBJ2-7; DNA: TGTGCCACCGGGTGGGGCAGCGTGCAGTACTTC; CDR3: CATGWGSVQYF
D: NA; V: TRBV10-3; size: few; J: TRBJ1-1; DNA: TGTGCCATAGGAGGACAGACCGAGGTAGAAGCTTTCTTT; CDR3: CAIGGQTEVEAFF
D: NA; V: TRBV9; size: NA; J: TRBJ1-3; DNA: TGTGCCAGCAGCGTAGAAGGGGTGGGAGGAAACACCATATATTTT; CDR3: CASSVEGVGGNTIYF
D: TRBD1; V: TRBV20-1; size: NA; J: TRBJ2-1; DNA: TGCAGTGCTGAGGCCGGGACAGGTAATGAGCAGTTCTTC; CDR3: CSAEAGTGNEQFF
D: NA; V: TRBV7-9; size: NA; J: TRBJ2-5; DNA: TGTGCCAGCAGCTTGGGTCGGGCTAGTGGGGAGACCCAGTACTTC; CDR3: CASSLGRASGETQYF
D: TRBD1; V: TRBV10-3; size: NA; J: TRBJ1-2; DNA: TGTGCCATCAGTGAGTCGATGGGACAGGGGGCAGGCCTGAACTATGGCTACACCTTC; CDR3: CAISESMGQGAGLNYGYTF
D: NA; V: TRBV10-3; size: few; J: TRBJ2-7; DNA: TGTGCCATCAGTGAGGGGGGGAGCGAGCAGTACTTC; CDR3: CAISEGGSEQYF
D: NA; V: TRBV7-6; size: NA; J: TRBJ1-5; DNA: TGTGCCAGCGGGGAGCCCTCCGGGCCCCAGCATTTT; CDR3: CASGEPSGPQHF
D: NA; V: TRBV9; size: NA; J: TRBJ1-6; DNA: TGTGCCAGCAGCGTCCACAGGCTTAATTCACCCCTCCACTTT; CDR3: CASSVHRLNSPLHF
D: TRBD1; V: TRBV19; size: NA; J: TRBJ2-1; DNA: TGTGCCAGTAGTATAGGGACAGGGGAAAATGAGCAGTTCTTC; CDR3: CASSIGTGENEQFF